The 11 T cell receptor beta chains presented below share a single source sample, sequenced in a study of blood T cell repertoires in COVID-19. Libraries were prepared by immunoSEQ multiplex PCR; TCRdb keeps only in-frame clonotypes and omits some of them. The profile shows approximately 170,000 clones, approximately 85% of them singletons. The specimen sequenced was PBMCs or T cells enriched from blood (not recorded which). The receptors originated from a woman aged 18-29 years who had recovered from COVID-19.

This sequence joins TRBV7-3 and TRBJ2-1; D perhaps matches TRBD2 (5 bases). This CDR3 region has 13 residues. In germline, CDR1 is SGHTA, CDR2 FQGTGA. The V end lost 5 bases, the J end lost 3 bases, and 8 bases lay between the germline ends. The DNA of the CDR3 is TGTGCCAGCAGCCAAGACTACTACAATGAGCAGTTCTTC. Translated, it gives CASSQDYYNEQFF. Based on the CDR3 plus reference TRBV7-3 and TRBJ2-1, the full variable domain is GAGVSQTPSNKVTEKGKYVELRCDPISGHTALYWYRQSLGQGPEFLIYFQGTGAADDSGLPNDRFFAVRPEGSVSTLKIQRTERGDSAVYLCASSQDYYNEQFFGPGTRLTVL.

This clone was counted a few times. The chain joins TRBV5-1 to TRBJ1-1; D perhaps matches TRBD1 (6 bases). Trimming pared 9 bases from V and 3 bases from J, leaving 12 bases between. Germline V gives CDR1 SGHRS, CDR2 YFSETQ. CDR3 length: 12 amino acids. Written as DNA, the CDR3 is TGCGCCACAGGGGATATACACACTGAAGCTTTCTTT. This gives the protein CATGDIHTEAFF.

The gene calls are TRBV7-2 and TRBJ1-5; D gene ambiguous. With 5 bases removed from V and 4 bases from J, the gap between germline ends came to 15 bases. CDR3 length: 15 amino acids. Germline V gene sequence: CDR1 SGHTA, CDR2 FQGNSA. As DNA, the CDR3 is TGTGCCAGCAGCCCTCCCGGGTTGACTAATCAGCCCCAGCATTTT. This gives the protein CASSPPGLTNQPQHF.

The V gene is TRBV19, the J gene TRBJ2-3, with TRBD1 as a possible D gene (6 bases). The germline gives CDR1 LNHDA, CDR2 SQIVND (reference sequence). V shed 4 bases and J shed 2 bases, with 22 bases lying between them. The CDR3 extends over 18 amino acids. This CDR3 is CASSKKAKGTGYTDTQYF. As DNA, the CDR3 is TGTGCCAGTAGTAAGAAGGCGAAAGGCACAGGGTACACAGATACGCAGTATTTT.

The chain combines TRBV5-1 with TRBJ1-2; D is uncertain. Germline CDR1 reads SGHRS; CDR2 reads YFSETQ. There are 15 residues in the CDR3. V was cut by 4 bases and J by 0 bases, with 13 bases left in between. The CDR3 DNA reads TGCGCCAGCAGCGAGTCGGGTTACACTAACTATGGCTACACCTTC. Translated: CASSESGYTNYGYTF.

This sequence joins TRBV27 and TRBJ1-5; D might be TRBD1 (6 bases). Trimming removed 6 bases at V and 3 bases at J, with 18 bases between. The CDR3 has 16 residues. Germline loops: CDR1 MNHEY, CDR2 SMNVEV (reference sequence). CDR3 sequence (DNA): TGTGCCAGCAGGCCATCAGGGGCAGGAAACAATCAGCCCCAGCATTTT. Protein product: CASRPSGAGNNQPQHF.

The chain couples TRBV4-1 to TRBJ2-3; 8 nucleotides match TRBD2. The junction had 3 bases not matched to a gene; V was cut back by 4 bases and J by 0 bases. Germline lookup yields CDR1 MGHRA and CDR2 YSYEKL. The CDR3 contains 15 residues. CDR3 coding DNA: TGCGCCAGCAGCCTCACTAGCGGTAGCACAGATACGCAGTATTTT. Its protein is CASSLTSGSTDTQYF.

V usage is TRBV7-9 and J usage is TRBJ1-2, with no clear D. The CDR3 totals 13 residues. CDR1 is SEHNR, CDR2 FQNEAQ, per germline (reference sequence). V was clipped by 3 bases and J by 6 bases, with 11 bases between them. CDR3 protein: CASSFGGMNGYTF. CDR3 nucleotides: TGTGCCAGCAGCTTTGGAGGGATGAATGGCTACACCTTC.

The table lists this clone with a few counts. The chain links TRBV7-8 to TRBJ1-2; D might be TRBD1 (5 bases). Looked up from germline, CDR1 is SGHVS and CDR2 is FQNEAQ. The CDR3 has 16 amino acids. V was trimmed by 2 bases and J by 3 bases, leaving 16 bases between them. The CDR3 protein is CASSLTLQGSYYGYTF. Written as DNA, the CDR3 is TGTGCCAGCAGCTTAACCCTCCAGGGATCTTACTATGGCTACACCTTC.

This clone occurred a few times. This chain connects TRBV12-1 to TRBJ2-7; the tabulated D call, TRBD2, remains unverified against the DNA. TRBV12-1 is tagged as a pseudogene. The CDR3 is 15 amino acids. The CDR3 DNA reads TGTGCCAGCAGCTTTGAGCGGGAGGGCATCCACGAGCAGTACTTC. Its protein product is CASSFEREGIHEQYF.

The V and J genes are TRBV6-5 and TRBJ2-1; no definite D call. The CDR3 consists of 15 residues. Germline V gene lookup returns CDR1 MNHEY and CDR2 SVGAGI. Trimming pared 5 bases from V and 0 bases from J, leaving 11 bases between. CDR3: CASSLGRSSYNEQFF. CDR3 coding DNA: TGTGCCAGCAGTCTTGGTCGTAGCTCCTACAATGAGCAGTTCTTC.